This note documents a single T cell receptor beta chain sequence. The sample belongs to a study of blood T cell repertoires in COVID-19. Only in-frame clones appear in the TCRdb table, and some are missing; sequencing was by immunoSEQ multiplex PCR. The data hold 140,000 to 150,000 clones, with nearly 85% observed a single time. After removal of 0 bases from V and 8 bases from J, the junction contained 22 bases not matched to a gene. The CDR3 contains 20 residues. Germline values: CDR1 SGHRS, CDR2 YFSETQ. The TCR sequence derives from a human donor in a cohort sampled during active COVID-19. V is TRBV5-1 and J is TRBJ1-2; the match to TRBD1 covers 10 bases. Sequenced: peripheral blood. The CDR3 nucleotides read TGCGCCAGCAGCTTGGTGTGGCCCCTCGAGCCCGGGACAGGGGCTCGGGGCTACACCTTC. This gives the protein CASSLVWPLEPGTGARGYTF.